The 3 T cell receptor beta chains below come from one sample, sequenced in a study of OX40 agonist ivuxolimab in advanced cancers. Produced via immunoSEQ multiplex PCR; TCRdb's table is partial and in-frame only. The sample shows 60,000 to 85,000 clones, roughly 80% of them seen only once. The sample was CD4+ or CD8+ T cells sorted from blood, taken in a trial of the OX40 agonist ivuxolimab. Source of these receptors: an adult with an advanced solid tumor such as melanoma, head and neck, liver or kidney cancer.

The V and J genes are TRBV7-9 and TRBJ2-1, with D possibly being TRBD2 (5 bases). Germline CDR1 SEHNR, CDR2 FQNEAQ (reference sequence). The CDR3 contains 19 residues. Trimming took 3 bases from V and 7 from J, leaving 28 bases between them. The CDR3 DNA follows: TGTGCCAGCAGCTTTAGTTGGATACAGCGGCGGATACGTGAGAATGAGCAGTTCTTC. This codes for CASSFSWIQRRIRENEQFF.

The chain joins TRBV5-4 to TRBJ1-6; D might be TRBD1 (5 bases). Per germline, CDR1 SGHNT and CDR2 YYREEE (reference sequence). V lost 5 bases and J 4 bases, leaving 13 bases between the germline ends. This CDR3 spans 15 amino acids. In DNA, the CDR3 is TGTGCCAGCAGGGATGGGACGGTTTATAATTCACCCCTCCACTTT. The encoded protein is CASRDGTVYNSPLHF.

This clone was detected a few times. V is TRBV2 and J is TRBJ2-1; perhaps TRBD2 as D (5 bases). The length of the CDR3 is 15 residues. Germline V gives CDR1 SNHLY, CDR2 FYNNEI. V dropped 6 bases and J dropped 0 bases, with 12 bases sitting between them. CDR3 DNA sequence: TGTGCCAGCAGCGAACGGGGTAGCTCCTACAATGAGCAGTTCTTC. Its protein is CASSERGSSYNEQFF.